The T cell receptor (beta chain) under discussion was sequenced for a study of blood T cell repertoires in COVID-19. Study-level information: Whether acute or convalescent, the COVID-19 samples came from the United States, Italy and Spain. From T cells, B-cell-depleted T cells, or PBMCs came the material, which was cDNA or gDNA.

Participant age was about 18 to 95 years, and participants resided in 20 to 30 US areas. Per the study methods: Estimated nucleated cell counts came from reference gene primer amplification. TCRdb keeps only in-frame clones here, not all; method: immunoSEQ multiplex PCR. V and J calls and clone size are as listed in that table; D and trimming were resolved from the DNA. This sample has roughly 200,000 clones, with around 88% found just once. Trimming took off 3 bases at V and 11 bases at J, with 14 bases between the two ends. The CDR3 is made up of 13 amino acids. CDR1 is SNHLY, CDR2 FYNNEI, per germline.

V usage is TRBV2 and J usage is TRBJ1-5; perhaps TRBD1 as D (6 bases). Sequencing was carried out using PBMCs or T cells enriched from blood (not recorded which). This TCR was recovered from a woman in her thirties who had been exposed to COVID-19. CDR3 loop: CASSDAGTKAQHF. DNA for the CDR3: TGTGCCAGCAGTGACGCCGGGACAAAGGCCCAGCATTTT.